The 13 T cell receptor beta chains below all came from one sample that was sequenced in a study of radiotherapy plus CTLA-4 blockade in lung cancer. Sequenced by immunoSEQ multiplex PCR; TCRdb stores in-frame clones only, minus some. This sample has 100,000 or so clones; approximately 80% occur once, and the top ten carry roughly 23%. Sequences were derived from peripheral blood, sampled from a patient treated with radiotherapy plus ipilimumab. These receptors were taken from a human donor with non-small cell lung cancer that progressed on radiotherapy plus ipilimumab.

Notes on this clone: Other DNA sequences in this specimen translate into the identical CDR3. The CDR3 protein is CASSSTGELFF. The DNA for the CDR3 is TGTGCCAGCAGCTCCACCGGGGAGCTGTTTTTT. The chain combines TRBV9 with TRBJ2-2, with D uncertain. Germline values: CDR1 SGDLS, CDR2 YYNGEE. V was cut by 4 bases and J by 4 bases, with 2 bases left in between. This CDR3 has 11 amino acids.

The chain couples TRBV19 to TRBJ2-2; the match to TRBD2 covers 7 bases. The CDR3 has 16 residues. Germline V gene data show CDR1 as LNHDA and CDR2 as SQIVND (reference sequence). V shed 3 bases and J 5 bases; nucleotides not matched to a gene: 9. CDR3 nucleotides: TGTGCCAGTAGTATGTACCGCGGGAGATATACCGGGGAGCTGTTTTTT. It translates to CASSMYRGRYTGELFF.

DNA of the CDR3: TGCGCCAGCAGTTCGACCTTAGCGGGAGGGGACAATGAGCAGTTCTTC. Translation: CASSSTLAGGDNEQFF. The chain couples TRBV5-1 to TRBJ2-1, with 11 bases lining up with TRBD2. V was clipped by 5 bases and J by 5 bases; unmatched bases: 9. The CDR3 runs 16 residues. Looked up from germline, CDR1 is SGHRS and CDR2 is YFSETQ.

The chain is built from TRBV6-5 and TRBJ2-1; tentatively, D is TRBD1 or TRBD2 (5 bases each). V gave up 3 bases and J gave up 2 bases, with 14 bases separating them. This CDR3 spans 16 amino acids. CDR1 and CDR2 from the germline V gene are MNHEY and SVGAGI. Here the CDR3 reads CASSYDRDGPYNEQFF. The CDR3, as DNA: TGTGCCAGCAGTTATGACCGGGACGGACCCTACAATGAGCAGTTCTTC.

This chain uses TRBV29-1 with TRBJ2-1, with D uncertain. The CDR3 sequence is 12 residues long. Between the trimmed V and J ends, which lost 4 bases and 6 bases, there was a span of 10 bases. CDR1 SQVTM and CDR2 ANQGSEA come from the germline V gene. CDR3 sequence: CSVVEQVNEQFF. The DNA for the CDR3 is TGCAGCGTTGTCGAGCAGGTCAATGAGCAGTTCTTC.

Only a few counts were recorded for this clone. CDR3 nucleotides: TGTGCCAGCTCACCACGGGGGGCCCAGGATGGCTACACCTTC. Translated, it gives CASSPRGAQDGYTF. The rearrangement joins TRBV18 to TRBJ1-2; a weak D match, TRBD1 (6 bases). V was shortened by 1 base and J by 6 bases, with 12 bases between the two germline ends. Germline V gene data show CDR1 as KGHSH and CDR2 as LQKENI. The CDR3 loop spans 14 amino acids.

This clone was picked up a small number of times. The chain carries TRBV6-1 and TRBJ1-1; a weak D match, TRBD1 (6 bases). CDR3 length: 15 amino acids. The germline CDR1 and CDR2 sequences are MNHNS and SASEGT. Trimming took 5 bases from V and 6 from J, leaving 19 bases between them. The CDR3: CASSKPNRVGAEAFF. DNA of the CDR3: TGTGCCAGCAGTAAACCTAACAGGGTAGGGGCTGAAGCTTTCTTT.

The chain carries TRBV5-6 and TRBJ1-2, with 9 bases identical to TRBD1. With 4 bases clipped from V and 6 bases from J, the junction kept 10 bases outside the gene matches. This CDR3 region has 15 residues. CDR1 is SGHDT and CDR2 is YYEEEE in the germline V gene. The CDR3 is CASSARDRDTDGYTF. The CDR3 DNA reads as TGTGCCAGCAGCGCCCGGGACAGGGACACTGATGGCTACACCTTC.

V is TRBV2 and J is TRBJ2-2; 7 bases map to TRBD1. The germline V gene encodes CDR1 SNHLY and CDR2 FYNNEI. J lost 3 bases, V lost 11 bases, and 6 bases had no gene match. The CDR3 runs to 13 residues. The CDR3 bases are TGTGCCGGCCGGGACAGAGACACCGGGGAGCTGTTTTTT. Its translation is CAGRDRDTGELFF.

The chain couples TRBV6-5 to TRBJ2-7; 14 positions agree with TRBD2. Germline lookup yields CDR1 MNHEY and CDR2 SVGAGI. The V segment lost 6 bases and the J segment 3 bases; nucleotides outside the gene matches: 4. The CDR3 has 15 residues. CDR3 sequence (DNA): TGTGCCAGCAGCACGGGGACTAGCGGGAGCTACGAGCAGTACTTC. Encoded protein: CASSTGTSGSYEQYF.

This clone was found a few times. The chain links TRBV18 to TRBJ1-1, with D perhaps TRBD1 (5 bases). V gave up 1 base and J gave up 3 bases, with 12 bases separating them. CDR1 is KGHSH and CDR2 is LQKENI in the germline V gene. The CDR3 contains 15 residues. This CDR3 reads CASSPQGIRDTEAFF. In DNA, the CDR3 is TGTGCCAGCTCACCACAGGGGATCCGGGACACTGAAGCTTTCTTT. The variable domain in full, with the rest retrieved from reference TRBV18 and TRBJ1-1, is NAGVMQNPRHLVRRRGQEARLRCSPMKGHSHVYWYRQLPEEGLKFMVYLQKENIIDESGMPKERFSAEFPKEGPSILRIQQVVRGDSAAYFCASSPQGIRDTEAFFGQGTRLTVV.

The rearrangement joins TRBV5-1 to TRBJ2-2; 12 bases align to TRBD2. From germline, CDR1 is SGHRS and CDR2 YFSETQ. CDR3 size: 19 residues. The trim removed 0 bases at V and 3 bases at J, leaving 9 bases unmatched. The CDR3 DNA sequence: TGCGCCAGCAGCTTGGCCGGACTAGCGGGAAACGGGTACACCGGGGAGCTGTTTTTT. This gives the protein CASSLAGLAGNGYTGELFF.

This chain uses TRBV11-2 with TRBJ2-1; D is possibly TRBD2 (6 bases). This CDR3 spans 13 amino acids. From germline, CDR1 is SGHAT and CDR2 FQNNGV. Trimming removed 6 bases at V and 5 bases at J, with 11 bases between. CDR3 loop: CASRLGGDNEQFF. The CDR3 bases are TGTGCCAGCAGATTGGGGGGAGACAATGAGCAGTTCTTC.